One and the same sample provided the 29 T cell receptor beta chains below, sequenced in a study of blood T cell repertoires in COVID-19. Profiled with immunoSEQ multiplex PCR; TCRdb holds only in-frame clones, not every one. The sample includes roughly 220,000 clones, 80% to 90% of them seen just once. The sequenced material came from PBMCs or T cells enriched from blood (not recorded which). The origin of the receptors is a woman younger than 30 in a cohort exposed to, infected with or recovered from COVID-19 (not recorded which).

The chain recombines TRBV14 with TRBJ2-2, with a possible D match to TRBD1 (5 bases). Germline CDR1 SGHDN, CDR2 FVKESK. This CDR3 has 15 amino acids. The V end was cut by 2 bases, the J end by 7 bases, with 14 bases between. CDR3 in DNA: TGTGCCAGCAGCCAATGGTCAGGGCCGGGCGGGGAGCTGTTTTTT. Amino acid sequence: CASSQWSGPGGELFF.

In nucleotides, the CDR3 is TGTGGCATATTAGGGGTGGCCGGGGAGCTGTTTTTT. Translating gives CGILGVAGELFF. V gene TRBV19 combines with J gene TRBJ2-2, with a tentative D call TRBD1 (5 bases). The CDR3 covers 12 residues. Per the germline V gene, CDR1 is LNHDA and CDR2 is SQIVND (reference sequence).

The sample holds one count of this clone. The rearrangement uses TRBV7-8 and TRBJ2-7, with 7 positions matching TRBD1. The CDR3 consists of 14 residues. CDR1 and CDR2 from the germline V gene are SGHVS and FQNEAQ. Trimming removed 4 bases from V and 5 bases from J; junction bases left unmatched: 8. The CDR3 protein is CASSSNRGRDEQYF. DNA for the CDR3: TGTGCCAGCAGCTCAAACAGGGGACGGGACGAGCAGTACTTC.

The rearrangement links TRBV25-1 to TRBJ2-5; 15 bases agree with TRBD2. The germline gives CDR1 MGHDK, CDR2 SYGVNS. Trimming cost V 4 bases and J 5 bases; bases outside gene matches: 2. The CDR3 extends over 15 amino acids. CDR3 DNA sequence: TGTGCCAGCAGTGTCGGACTAGCGGGAGGGGAGACCCAGTACTTC. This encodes CASSVGLAGGETQYF.

The CDR3 nucleotides read TGTGCCAGCAGTTTAATTGACAGGGGTAGGAGCTACACCTTC. This translates into CASSLIDRGRSYTF. The chain employs TRBV2 and TRBJ1-2; 8 nucleotides agree with TRBD1. Germline lookup yields CDR1 SNHLY and CDR2 FYNNEI. The length of the CDR3 is 14 residues. Losses at the gene ends were 5 bases for V and 9 bases for J; bases not matched to a gene: 11.

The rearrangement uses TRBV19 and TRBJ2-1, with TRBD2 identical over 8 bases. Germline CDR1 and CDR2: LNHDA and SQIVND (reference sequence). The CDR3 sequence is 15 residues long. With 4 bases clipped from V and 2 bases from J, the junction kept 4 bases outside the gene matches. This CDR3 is CASSNSGSPYNEQFF. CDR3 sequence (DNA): TGTGCCAGTAGTAACAGCGGGAGTCCCTACAATGAGCAGTTCTTC.

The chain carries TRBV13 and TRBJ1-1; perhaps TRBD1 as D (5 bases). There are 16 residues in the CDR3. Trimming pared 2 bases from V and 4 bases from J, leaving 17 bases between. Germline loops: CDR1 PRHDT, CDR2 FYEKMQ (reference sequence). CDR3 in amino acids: CASSLLPQGRSTEAFF. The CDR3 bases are TGTGCCAGCAGCTTACTACCGCAGGGCAGGAGCACTGAAGCTTTCTTT.

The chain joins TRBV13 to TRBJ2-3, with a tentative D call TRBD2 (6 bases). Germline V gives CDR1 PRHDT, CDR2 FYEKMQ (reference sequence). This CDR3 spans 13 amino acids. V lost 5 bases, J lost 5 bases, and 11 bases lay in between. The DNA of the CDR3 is TGTGCCAGCAGCCCCTCCGGGGGAGATACGCAGTATTTT. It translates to CASSPSGGDTQYF.

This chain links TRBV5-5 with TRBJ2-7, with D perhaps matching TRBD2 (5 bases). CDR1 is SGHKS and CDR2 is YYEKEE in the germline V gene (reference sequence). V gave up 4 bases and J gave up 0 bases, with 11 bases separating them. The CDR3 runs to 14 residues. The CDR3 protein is CASSQDLFSYEQYF. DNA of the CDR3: TGTGCCAGCAGCCAGGACTTGTTCTCCTACGAGCAGTACTTC.

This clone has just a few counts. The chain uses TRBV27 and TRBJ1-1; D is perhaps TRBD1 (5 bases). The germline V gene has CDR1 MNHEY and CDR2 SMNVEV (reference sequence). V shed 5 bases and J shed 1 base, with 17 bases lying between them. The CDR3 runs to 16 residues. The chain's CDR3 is CASSAITGIRNTEAFF. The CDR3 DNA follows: TGTGCCAGCAGTGCCATCACAGGAATAAGGAACACTGAAGCTTTCTTT.

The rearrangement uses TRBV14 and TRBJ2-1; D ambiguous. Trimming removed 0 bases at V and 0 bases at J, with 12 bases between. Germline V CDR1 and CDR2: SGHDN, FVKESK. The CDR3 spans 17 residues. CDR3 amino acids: CASSQDLSSSSYNEQFF. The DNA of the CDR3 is TGTGCCAGCAGCCAAGATCTCTCATCGAGCTCCTACAATGAGCAGTTCTTC.

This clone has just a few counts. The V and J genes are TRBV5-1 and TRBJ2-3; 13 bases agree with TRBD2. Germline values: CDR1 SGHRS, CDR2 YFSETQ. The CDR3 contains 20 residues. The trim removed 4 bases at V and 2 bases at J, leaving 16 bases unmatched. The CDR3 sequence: CASSRPTSGRSNLFTDTQYF. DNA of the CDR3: TGCGCCAGCAGCCGCCCGACTAGCGGGAGGTCCAACCTATTCACAGATACGCAGTATTTT.

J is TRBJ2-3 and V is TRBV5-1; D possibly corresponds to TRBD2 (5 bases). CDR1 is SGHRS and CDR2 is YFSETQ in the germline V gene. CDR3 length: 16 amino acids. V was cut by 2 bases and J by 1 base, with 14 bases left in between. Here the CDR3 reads CASSFGLMLGTDTQYF. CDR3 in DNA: TGCGCCAGCAGCTTCGGACTCATGTTGGGCACAGATACGCAGTATTTT.

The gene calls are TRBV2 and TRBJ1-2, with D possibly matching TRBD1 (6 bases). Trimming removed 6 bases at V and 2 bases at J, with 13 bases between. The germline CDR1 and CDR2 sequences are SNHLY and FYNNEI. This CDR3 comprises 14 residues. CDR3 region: CASRAGQVNYGYTF. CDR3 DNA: TGTGCCAGCAGAGCGGGACAAGTCAACTATGGCTACACCTTC.

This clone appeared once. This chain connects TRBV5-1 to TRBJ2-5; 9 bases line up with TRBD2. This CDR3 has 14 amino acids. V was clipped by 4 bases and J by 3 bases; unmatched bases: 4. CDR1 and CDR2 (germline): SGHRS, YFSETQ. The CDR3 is CASSRLADEETQYF. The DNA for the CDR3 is TGCGCCAGCAGCAGACTAGCGGATGAAGAGACCCAGTACTTC. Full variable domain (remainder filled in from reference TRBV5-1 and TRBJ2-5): KAGVTQTPRYLIKTRGQQVTLSCSPISGHRSVSWYQQTPGQGLQFLFEYFSETQRNKGNFPGRFSGRQFSNSRSEMNVSTLELGDSALYLCASSRLADEETQYFGPGTRLLVL.

CDR3 amino acids: CASSFSRTSGSSYNEQFF. The CDR3 bases are TGTGCCAGCAGCTTTAGTAGGACTAGCGGGAGTTCCTACAATGAGCAGTTCTTC. The chain combines TRBV13 with TRBJ2-1, with 13 bases that match TRBD2. The CDR3 has 18 amino acids. The trim removed 3 bases at V and 1 base at J, leaving 6 bases unmatched. Germline CDR1 reads PRHDT; CDR2 reads FYEKMQ (reference sequence).

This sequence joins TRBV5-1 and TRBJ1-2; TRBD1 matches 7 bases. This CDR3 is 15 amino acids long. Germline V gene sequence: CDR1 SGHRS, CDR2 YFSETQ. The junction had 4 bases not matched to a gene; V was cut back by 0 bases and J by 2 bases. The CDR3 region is CASSLGRGQNYGYTF. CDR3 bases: TGCGCCAGCAGCTTGGGAAGGGGACAGAACTATGGCTACACCTTC.

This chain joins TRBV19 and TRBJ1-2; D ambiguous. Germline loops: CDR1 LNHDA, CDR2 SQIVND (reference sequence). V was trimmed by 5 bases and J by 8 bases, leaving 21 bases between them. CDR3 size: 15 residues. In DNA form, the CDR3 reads TGTGCCAGTAGTCTTCCCTCGGACTCTAAAGAAGGCTACACCTTC. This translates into CASSLPSDSKEGYTF.

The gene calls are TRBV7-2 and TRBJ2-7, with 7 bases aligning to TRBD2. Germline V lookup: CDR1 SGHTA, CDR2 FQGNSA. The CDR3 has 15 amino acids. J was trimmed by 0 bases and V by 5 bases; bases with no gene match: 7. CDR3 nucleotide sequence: TGTGCCAGCAGCGCCAGCTCTAGCGGCTCCTACGAGCAGTACTTC. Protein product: CASSASSSGSYEQYF.

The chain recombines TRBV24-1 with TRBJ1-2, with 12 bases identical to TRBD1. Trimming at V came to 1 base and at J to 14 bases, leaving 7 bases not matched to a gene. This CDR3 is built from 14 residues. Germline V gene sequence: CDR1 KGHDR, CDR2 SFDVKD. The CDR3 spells CATSDFWDRGPSTF. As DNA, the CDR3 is TGTGCCACCAGTGATTTTTGGGACAGGGGGCCTTCTACCTTC.

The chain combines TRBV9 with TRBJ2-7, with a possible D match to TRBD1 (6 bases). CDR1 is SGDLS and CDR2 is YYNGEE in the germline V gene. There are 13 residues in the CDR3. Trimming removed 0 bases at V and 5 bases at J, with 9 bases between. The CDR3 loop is CASSVEQGNEQYF. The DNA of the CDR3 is TGTGCCAGCAGCGTAGAACAGGGAAACGAGCAGTACTTC.

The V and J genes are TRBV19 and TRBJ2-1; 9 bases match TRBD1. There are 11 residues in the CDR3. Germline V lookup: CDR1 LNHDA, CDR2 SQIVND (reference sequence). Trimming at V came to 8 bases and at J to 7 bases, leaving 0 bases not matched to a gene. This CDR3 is CASGQGNEQFF. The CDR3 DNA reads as TGTGCCAGTGGACAGGGGAATGAGCAGTTCTTC.

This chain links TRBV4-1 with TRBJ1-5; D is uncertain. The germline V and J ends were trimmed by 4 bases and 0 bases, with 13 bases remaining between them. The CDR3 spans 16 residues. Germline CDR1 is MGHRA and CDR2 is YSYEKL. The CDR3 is CASSRTTLDSNQPQHF. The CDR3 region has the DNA TGCGCCAGCAGCCGGACTACACTCGATAGCAATCAGCCCCAGCATTTT.

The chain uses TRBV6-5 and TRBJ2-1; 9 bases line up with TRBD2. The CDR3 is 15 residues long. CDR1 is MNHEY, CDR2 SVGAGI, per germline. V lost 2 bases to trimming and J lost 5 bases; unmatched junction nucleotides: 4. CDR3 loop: CASSYTGTSNNEQFF. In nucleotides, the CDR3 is TGTGCCAGCAGTTACACCGGGACTAGCAACAATGAGCAGTTCTTC.

CDR3 amino acids: CASSLSGGYTF. CDR3 DNA sequence: TGTGCCAGCAGTTTAAGCGGTGGCTACACCTTC. The genes are TRBV12-3 or TRBV12-4 and TRBJ1-2; D is uncertain. The V end lost 2 bases, the J end lost 7 bases, and 5 bases lay between the germline ends. The CDR3 loop spans 11 amino acids.

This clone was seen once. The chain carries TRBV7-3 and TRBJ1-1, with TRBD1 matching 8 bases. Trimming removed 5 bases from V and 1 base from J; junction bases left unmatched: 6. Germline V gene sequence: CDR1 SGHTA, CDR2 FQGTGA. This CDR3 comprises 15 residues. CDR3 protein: CASSRGTGRNTEAFF. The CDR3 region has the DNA TGTGCCAGCAGCCGGGGGACAGGCCGGAACACTGAAGCTTTCTTT.

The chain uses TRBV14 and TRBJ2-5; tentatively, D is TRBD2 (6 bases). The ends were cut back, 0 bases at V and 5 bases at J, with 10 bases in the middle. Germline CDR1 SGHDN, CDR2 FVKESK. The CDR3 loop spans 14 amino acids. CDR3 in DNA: TGTGCCAGCAGCCAAGAGCGGGGACGGGAGACCCAGTACTTC. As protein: CASSQERGRETQYF.

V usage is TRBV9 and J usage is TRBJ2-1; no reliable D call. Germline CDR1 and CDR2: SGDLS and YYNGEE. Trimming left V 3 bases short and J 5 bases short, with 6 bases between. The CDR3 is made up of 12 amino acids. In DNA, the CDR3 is TGTGCCAGCAGCGCCCCTGACAATGAGCAGTTCTTC. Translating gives CASSAPDNEQFF.

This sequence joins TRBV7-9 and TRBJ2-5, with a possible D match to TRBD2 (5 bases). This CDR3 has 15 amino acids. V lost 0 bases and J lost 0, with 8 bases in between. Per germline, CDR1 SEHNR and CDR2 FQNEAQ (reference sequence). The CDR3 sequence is CASSLAASHQETQYF. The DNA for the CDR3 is TGTGCCAGCAGCTTAGCGGCTAGCCACCAAGAGACCCAGTACTTC.